The T cell receptor beta chain under discussion was sequenced for a study of blood T cell repertoires in COVID-19. Study information: The United States, Italy and Spain supplied acute and convalescent COVID-19 samples.

CDR1 and CDR2 (germline): SGHTS, YDEGEE. V gave up 6 bases and J gave up 1 base; unmatched junction bases: 6. This CDR3 spans 15 amino acids. In the original analysis: Amplified reference gene primers provided the basis for estimating nucleated cell counts. Profiled with immunoSEQ multiplex PCR; TCRdb holds only in-frame clones, not every one. The D gene and trimming were derived from the DNA, and the V and J assignments and clone size from that table. The sample has hundreds of thousands of clones, approximately 86% seen once; the top ten hold about 7%. The sequenced sample consisted of peripheral blood. This receptor was identified in an older woman with COVID-19, enrolled during active disease. The J gene is TRBJ2-3, the V gene TRBV5-8; 9 positions agree with TRBD2. CDR3 bases: TGTGCCAGCAATACGGTAGCGGGGGGCACAGATACGCAGTATTTT. Its protein product is CASNTVAGGTDTQYF.